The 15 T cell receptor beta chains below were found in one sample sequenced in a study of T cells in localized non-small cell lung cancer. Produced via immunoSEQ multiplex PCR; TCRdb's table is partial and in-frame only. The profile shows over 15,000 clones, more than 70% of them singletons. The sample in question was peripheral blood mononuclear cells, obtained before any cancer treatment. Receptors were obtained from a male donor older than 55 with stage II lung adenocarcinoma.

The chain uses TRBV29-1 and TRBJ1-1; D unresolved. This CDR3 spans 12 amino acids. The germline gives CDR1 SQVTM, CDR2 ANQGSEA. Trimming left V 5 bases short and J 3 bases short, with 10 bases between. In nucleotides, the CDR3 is TGCAGCGTTCTTACTTACGACACTGAAGCTTTCTTT. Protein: CSVLTYDTEAFF.

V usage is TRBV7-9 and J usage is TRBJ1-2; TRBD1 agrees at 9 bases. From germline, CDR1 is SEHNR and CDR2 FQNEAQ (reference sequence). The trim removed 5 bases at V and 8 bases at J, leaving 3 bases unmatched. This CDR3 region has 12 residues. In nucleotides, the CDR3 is TGTGCCAGCAGCGCGGACAGGGGAGGCTACACCTTC. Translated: CASSADRGGYTF. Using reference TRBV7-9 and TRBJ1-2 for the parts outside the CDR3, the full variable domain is DTGVSQNPRHKITKRGQNVTFRCDPISEHNRLYWYRQTLGQGPEFLTYFQNEAQLEKSRLLSDRFSAERPKGSFSTLEIQRTEQGDSAMYLCASSADRGGYTFGSGTRLTVV.

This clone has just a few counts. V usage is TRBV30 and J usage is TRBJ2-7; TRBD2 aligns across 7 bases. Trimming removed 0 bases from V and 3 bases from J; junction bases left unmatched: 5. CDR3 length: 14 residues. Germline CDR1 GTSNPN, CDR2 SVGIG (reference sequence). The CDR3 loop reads CAWSVGEGVYEQYF. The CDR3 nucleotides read TGTGCCTGGAGTGTAGGGGAGGGAGTCTACGAGCAGTACTTC.

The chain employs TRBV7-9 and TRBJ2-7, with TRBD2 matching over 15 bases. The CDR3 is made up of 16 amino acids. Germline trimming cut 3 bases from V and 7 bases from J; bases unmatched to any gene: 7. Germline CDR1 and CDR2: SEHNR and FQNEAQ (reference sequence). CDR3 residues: CASSFGLAGGPGEQYF. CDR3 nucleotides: TGTGCCAGCAGCTTCGGACTAGCGGGAGGGCCGGGAGAGCAGTACTTC.

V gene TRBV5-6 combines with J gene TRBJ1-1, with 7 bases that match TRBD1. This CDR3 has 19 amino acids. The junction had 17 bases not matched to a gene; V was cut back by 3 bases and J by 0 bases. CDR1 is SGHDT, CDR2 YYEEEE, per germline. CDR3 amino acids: CASSSNLPGTELMNTEAFF. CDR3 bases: TGTGCCAGCAGCTCAAACCTTCCCGGGACAGAATTAATGAACACTGAAGCTTTCTTT.

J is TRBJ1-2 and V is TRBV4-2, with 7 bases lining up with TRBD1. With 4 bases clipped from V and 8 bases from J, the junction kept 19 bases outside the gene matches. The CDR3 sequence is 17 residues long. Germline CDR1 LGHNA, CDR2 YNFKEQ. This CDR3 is CASSPRTGNNPARGYTF. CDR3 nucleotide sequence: TGTGCCAGCAGCCCCCGGACAGGTAACAATCCGGCGCGGGGCTACACCTTC.

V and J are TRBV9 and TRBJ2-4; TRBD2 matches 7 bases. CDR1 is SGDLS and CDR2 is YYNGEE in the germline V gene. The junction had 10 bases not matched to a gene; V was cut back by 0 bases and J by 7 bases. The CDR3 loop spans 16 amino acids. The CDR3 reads CASSVAAGGSSNIQYF. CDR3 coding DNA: TGTGCCAGCAGCGTAGCTGCGGGCGGGAGTTCCAACATTCAGTACTTC.

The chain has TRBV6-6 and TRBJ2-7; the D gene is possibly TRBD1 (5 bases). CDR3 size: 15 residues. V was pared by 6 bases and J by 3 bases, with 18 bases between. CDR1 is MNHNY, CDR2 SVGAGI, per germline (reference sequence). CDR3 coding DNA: TGTGCCAGCAGATTGGCTAGGGGTCGCGGCTACGAGCAGTACTTC. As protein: CASRLARGRGYEQYF.

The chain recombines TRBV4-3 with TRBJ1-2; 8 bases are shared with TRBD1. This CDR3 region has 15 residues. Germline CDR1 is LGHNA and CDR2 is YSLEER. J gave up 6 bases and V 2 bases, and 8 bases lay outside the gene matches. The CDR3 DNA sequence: TGCGCCAGCAGCCAAACAATGGACAGGGCGAATGGCTACACCTTC. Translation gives CASSQTMDRANGYTF.

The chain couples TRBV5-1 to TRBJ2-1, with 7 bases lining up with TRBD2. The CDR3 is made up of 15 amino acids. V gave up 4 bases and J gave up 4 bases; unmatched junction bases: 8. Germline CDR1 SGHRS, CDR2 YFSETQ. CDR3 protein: CASSPVAGVYNEQFF. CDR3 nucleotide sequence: TGCGCCAGCAGCCCCGTGGCGGGGGTATACAATGAGCAGTTCTTC. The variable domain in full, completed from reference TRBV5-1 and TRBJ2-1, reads KAGVTQTPRYLIKTRGQQVTLSCSPISGHRSVSWYQQTPGQGLQFLFEYFSETQRNKGNFPGRFSGRQFSNSRSEMNVSTLELGDSALYLCASSPVAGVYNEQFFGPGTRLTVL.

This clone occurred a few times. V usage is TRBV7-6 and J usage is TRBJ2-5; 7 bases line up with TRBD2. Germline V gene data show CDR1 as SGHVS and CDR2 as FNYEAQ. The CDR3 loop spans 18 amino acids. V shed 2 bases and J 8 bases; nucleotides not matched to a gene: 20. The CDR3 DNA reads TGTGCCAGCAGCTTAAGGGGCTCCCTAGCGGATATTTCGGAAACCCAGTACTTC. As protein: CASSLRGSLADISETQYF.

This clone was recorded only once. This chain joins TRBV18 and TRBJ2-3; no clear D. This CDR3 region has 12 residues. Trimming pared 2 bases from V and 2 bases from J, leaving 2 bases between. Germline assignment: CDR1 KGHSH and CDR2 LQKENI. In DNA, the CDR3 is TGTGCCAGCTCACCATCCACAGATACGCAGTATTTT. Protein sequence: CASSPSTDTQYF.

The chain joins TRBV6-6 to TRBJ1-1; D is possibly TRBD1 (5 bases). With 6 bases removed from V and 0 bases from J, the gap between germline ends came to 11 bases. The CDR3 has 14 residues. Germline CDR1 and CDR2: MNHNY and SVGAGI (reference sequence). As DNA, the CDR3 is TGTGCCAGCAGACCCGTAGGGGTGAACACTGAAGCTTTCTTT. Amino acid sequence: CASRPVGVNTEAFF.

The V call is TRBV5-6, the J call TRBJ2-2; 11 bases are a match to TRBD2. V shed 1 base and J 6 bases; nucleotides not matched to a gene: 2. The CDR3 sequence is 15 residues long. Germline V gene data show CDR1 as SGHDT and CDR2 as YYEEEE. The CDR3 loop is CASSLRSGRAGELFF. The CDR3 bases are TGTGCCAGCAGCTTGCGTAGCGGGAGGGCCGGGGAGCTGTTTTTT.

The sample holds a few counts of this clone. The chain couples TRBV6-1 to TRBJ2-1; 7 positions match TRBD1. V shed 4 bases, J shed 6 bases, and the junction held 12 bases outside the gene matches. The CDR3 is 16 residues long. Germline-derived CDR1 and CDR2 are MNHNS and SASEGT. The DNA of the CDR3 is TGTGCCAGCAGTGGGACAGGTGTCCTAGGGGGCAATGAGCAGTTCTTC. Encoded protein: CASSGTGVLGGNEQFF.